This passage covers 10 T cell receptor beta chains from one sample sequenced in a study of blood T cell repertoires in COVID-19. Data came from immunoSEQ multiplex PCR; TCRdb stores just in-frame clones and leaves some out. This sample has around 400,000 clones; 80% to 85% occur once, and the top ten carry 5% to 6%. The sample consisted of PBMCs or T cells enriched from blood (not recorded which). These receptors were taken from a woman aged 45 to 65 who had recovered from COVID-19.

V and J are TRBV5-5 and TRBJ2-7, with 9 bases identical to TRBD2. Germline values: CDR1 SGHKS, CDR2 YYEKEE (reference sequence). The CDR3 runs to 15 residues. Trimming removed 4 bases from V and 2 bases from J; junction bases left unmatched: 7. CDR3 amino acids: CASSPGTSFTYEQYF. In nucleotides, the CDR3 is TGTGCCAGCAGCCCGGGGACTAGCTTCACCTACGAGCAGTACTTC.

This chain uses TRBV18 with TRBJ1-1; tentative D call: TRBD1 (6 bases). Per the germline V gene, CDR1 is KGHSH and CDR2 is LQKENI. V was pared by 1 base and J by 4 bases, with 16 bases between. CDR3 length: 16 amino acids. The CDR3 sequence: CASSPLPLGRGTEAFF. CDR3 nucleotides: TGTGCCAGCTCACCACTCCCCTTGGGCAGGGGCACTGAAGCTTTCTTT.

V usage is TRBV2 and J usage is TRBJ2-7; 11 bases match TRBD2. Looked up from germline, CDR1 is SNHLY and CDR2 is FYNNEI. V lost 6 bases and J lost 9; bases outside the gene matches: 10. This CDR3 has 14 amino acids. CDR3 sequence (DNA): TGTGCCAGCAGGCCGGGACTAGCGGCTACGCGGCAGTACTTC. As protein: CASRPGLAATRQYF.

This clone was observed a single time. The gene calls are TRBV11-2 and TRBJ2-6; D is ambiguous. The CDR3 runs to 14 residues. Germline V lookup: CDR1 SGHAT, CDR2 FQNNGV. Trimming removed 5 bases at V and 0 bases at J, with 5 bases between. The CDR3 spells CASSVSSGANVLTF. CDR3 coding DNA: TGTGCCAGCAGCGTCTCCTCTGGGGCCAACGTCCTGACTTTC. The full variable domain, with the rest looked up from reference TRBV11-2 and TRBJ2-6, is EAGVAQSPRYKIIEKRQSVAFWCNPISGHATLYWYQQILGQGPKLLIQFQNNGVVDDSQLPKDRFSAERLKGVDSTLKIQPAKLEDSAVYLCASSVSSGANVLTFGAGSRLTVL.

The chain carries TRBV5-8 and TRBJ2-7; the match to TRBD2 covers 10 bases. CDR1 and CDR2 (germline): SGHTS, YDEGEE. The CDR3 loop spans 15 amino acids. The ends lost 4 bases at V and 3 bases at J; junction bases unmatched: 7. The CDR3 here is CASSQLAGTVYEQYF. For the CDR3, the DNA is TGTGCCAGCAGCCAACTAGCGGGGACTGTCTACGAGCAGTACTTC. Variable domain in full (rest from reference TRBV5-8 and TRBJ2-7): EAGVTQSPTHLIKTRGQQATLRCSPISGHTSVYWYQQALGLGLQFLLWYDEGEERNRGNFPPRFSGRQFPNYSSELNVNALELEDSALYLCASSQLAGTVYEQYFGPGTRLTVT.

The V and J genes are TRBV7-2 and TRBJ1-2; D might be TRBD1 (6 bases). The V gene lost 4 bases and the J gene lost 4 bases, with 13 bases spanning the gap. The CDR3 contains 14 residues. The V gene's germline CDR1 is SGHTA and CDR2 FQGNSA. In DNA, the CDR3 is TGTGCCAGCAGCTACGCCCCGGACAGCTATGGCTACACCTTC. It yields the protein CASSYAPDSYGYTF.

The chain joins TRBV5-1 to TRBJ1-2; 10 nucleotides align to TRBD1. This CDR3 comprises 15 residues. With V trimmed by 4 bases and J by 7 bases, 10 bases remained unmatched. Germline lookup yields CDR1 SGHRS and CDR2 YFSETQ. The DNA of the CDR3 is TGCGCCAGCAGCCCGGGGACAGGGGCTTTGGGTGGCTACACCTTC. It specifies CASSPGTGALGGYTF.

The CDR3: CASSSTVRPYNEQFF. The CDR3, as DNA: TGTGCCAGCAGTTCGACAGTTCGTCCCTACAATGAGCAGTTCTTC. The rearrangement links TRBV27 to TRBJ2-1; TRBD1 might be the D (5 bases). Germline V gene sequence: CDR1 MNHEY, CDR2 SMNVEV (reference sequence). CDR3 size: 15 residues. Trimming left V 4 bases short and J 2 bases short, with 12 bases between.

The V gene is TRBV5-5, the J gene TRBJ2-7; D perhaps matches TRBD1 (5 bases). CDR3 length equals 15 residues. Per the germline V gene, CDR1 is SGHKS and CDR2 is YYEKEE (reference sequence). V was trimmed by 0 bases and J by 1 base, leaving 11 bases between them. The CDR3 DNA reads as TGTGCCAGCAGCTTGGTGGCAGGGCCATCCTACGAGCAGTACTTC. Its translation: CASSLVAGPSYEQYF.

Of note for this clone: One junction end disagrees with the germline gene, perhaps due to a read error. The chain has TRBV7-7 and TRBJ1-1; 7 nucleotides align to TRBD1. The CDR3 totals 15 residues. Germline V gene lookup returns CDR1 SSHAT and CDR2 FNYEAQ (reference sequence). CDR3 nucleotide sequence: TGTGCTAGCAGCAAGCCGGGACAGCAGAACACTGAAGCTTTCTTT. Translated: CASSKPGQQNTEAFF.